This is a list of T cell receptor beta chains from one sample in a study of blood T cell repertoires in COVID-19. Repertoires were generated with immunoSEQ multiplex PCR, while TCRdb's copy carries only in-frame clones and drops some. The sample consists of about 190,000 clones, roughly 80% of them appearing once. Sequenced: peripheral blood. The receptors were sampled from a man aged 55-75 years with acute or convalescent COVID-19. The CDR3 runs from the conserved cysteine through the conserved F or W. Each record gives: V gene, D gene, J gene, clone size, CDR3 DNA, CDR3 protein. D genes are given only for firm matches. Size tells how often a clone was seen (once, few, many) or the class of an expanded clone, and some rows leave it out.

V gene: TRBV5-6
D gene: -
J gene: TRBJ1-1
clone size: -
CDR3 DNA: TGTGCCAGCAGCCCCTCGGTGAACACTGAAGCTTTCTTT
CDR3 protein: CASSPSVNTEAFF

V gene: TRBV7-9
D gene: -
J gene: TRBJ1-1
clone size: -
CDR3 DNA: TGTGCCAGCAGCTATACGGCAGGAACTGAAGCTTTCTTT
CDR3 protein: CASSYTAGTEAFF

V gene: TRBV6-2/TRBV6-3
D gene: -
J gene: TRBJ2-5
clone size: once
CDR3 DNA: TGTGCCAGCAGTTACAGGGGGACAAAAGAGACCCAGTACTTC
CDR3 protein: CASSYRGTKETQYF

V gene: TRBV6-5
D gene: -
J gene: TRBJ2-1
clone size: once
CDR3 DNA: TGTGCCAGCAGTTACTCAGAGGGAACCAATGAGCAGTTCTTC
CDR3 protein: CASSYSEGTNEQFF

V gene: TRBV5-1
D gene: -
J gene: TRBJ1-5
clone size: -
CDR3 DNA: -
CDR3 protein: CASSFGNGGGEPQHF

V gene: TRBV4-3
D gene: -
J gene: TRBJ2-1
clone size: -
CDR3 DNA: TGCGCCAGCAGCCAAGATTACAGGACCAATGAGCAGTTCTTC
CDR3 protein: CASSQDYRTNEQFF

V gene: TRBV15
D gene: -
J gene: TRBJ1-2
clone size: -
CDR3 DNA: TGTGCCACCGAAAGGATACAGTGGGATGGCTACACCTTC
CDR3 protein: CATERIQWDGYTF

V gene: TRBV19
D gene: TRBD1
J gene: TRBJ1-5
clone size: once
CDR3 DNA: TGTCCCAGACGCCCGCCGGGACAGAATCAGCCCCAGCATTTT
CDR3 protein: CPRRPPGQNQPQHF

V gene: TRBV5-4
D gene: TRBD2
J gene: TRBJ2-2
clone size: few
CDR3 DNA: TGTGCCAGCAGCCCCCTCAGCGGGGCCGTTATTACCGGGGAGCTGTTTTTT
CDR3 protein: CASSPLSGAVITGELFF

V gene: TRBV29-1
D gene: -
J gene: TRBJ1-1
clone size: -
CDR3 DNA: TGCAGCGTTGATCAACAGGGAGACACTGAAGCTTTCTTT
CDR3 protein: CSVDQQGDTEAFF

V gene: TRBV6-5
D gene: TRBD1
J gene: TRBJ1-4
clone size: -
CDR3 DNA: TGTGCCAGCAGTTACGGGGACAGGGTAGGAGAAAAACTGTTTTTT
CDR3 protein: CASSYGDRVGEKLFF

V gene: TRBV5-4
D gene: -
J gene: TRBJ2-7
clone size: -
CDR3 DNA: TGTGCCAGCAGCTTGGGGAGTATCGCCTACGAGCAGTACTTC
CDR3 protein: CASSLGSIAYEQYF

V gene: TRBV5-1
D gene: -
J gene: TRBJ2-5
clone size: -
CDR3 DNA: TGCGCCACACAGGTGGGGGAGACCCAGTACTTC
CDR3 protein: CATQVGETQYF

V gene: TRBV6-5
D gene: TRBD1
J gene: TRBJ1-1
clone size: -
CDR3 DNA: TGTGCCAGCAGTTACTCTACAGGGGCCCACACTGAAGCTTTCTTT
CDR3 protein: CASSYSTGAHTEAFF

V gene: TRBV7-3
D gene: -
J gene: TRBJ2-5
clone size: -
CDR3 DNA: TGTGCCAGCAGCTTAATGGGCTCATTGGAAGAGACCCAGTACTTC
CDR3 protein: CASSLMGSLEETQYF

V gene: TRBV2
D gene: -
J gene: TRBJ1-1
clone size: -
CDR3 DNA: TGTGCCAGCAGTGAAGAGGGGGGGAGGACTGAAGCTTTCTTT
CDR3 protein: CASSEEGGRTEAFF

V gene: TRBV10-3
D gene: -
J gene: TRBJ2-7
clone size: -
CDR3 DNA: TGTGCCATCAGTAGACCAACCGGGGGTTCCTACGAGCAGTACTTC
CDR3 protein: CAISRPTGGSYEQYF

V gene: TRBV10-3
D gene: TRBD2
J gene: TRBJ2-7
clone size: few
CDR3 DNA: TGTGCCACCGGACTAGCGGGAGGTCCCAAGCAGTACTTC
CDR3 protein: CATGLAGGPKQYF

V gene: TRBV7-3
D gene: -
J gene: TRBJ1-1
clone size: -
CDR3 DNA: TGTGCCAGCAGCTTTGGGCAGGGAAGCGCTGAAGCTTTCTTT
CDR3 protein: CASSFGQGSAEAFF

V gene: TRBV6-5
D gene: -
J gene: TRBJ1-1
clone size: once
CDR3 DNA: TGTGCCAGCAGGGGGCTGCCTGAAGCTTTCTTT
CDR3 protein: CASRGLPEAFF

V gene: TRBV4-2
D gene: -
J gene: TRBJ2-3
clone size: -
CDR3 DNA: TGTGCCAGCCAGGCAGGGAACACAGATACGCAGTATTTT
CDR3 protein: CASQAGNTDTQYF

V gene: TRBV6-5
D gene: -
J gene: TRBJ2-5
clone size: -
CDR3 DNA: TGTGCCAGTTGGCGTGGACTGCTAATCCAAGAGACCCAGTACTTC
CDR3 protein: CASWRGLLIQETQYF

V gene: TRBV5-1
D gene: -
J gene: TRBJ1-5
clone size: -
CDR3 DNA: TGCGCCAGCAGCTTGGGCCCGCGGGGGGATCAGCCCCAGCATTTT
CDR3 protein: CASSLGPRGDQPQHF

V gene: TRBV5-6
D gene: TRBD2
J gene: TRBJ2-1
clone size: -
CDR3 DNA: TGTGCCAGCAGCTTACGGACTAGCGGGGTGGGTAATGAGCAGTTCTTC
CDR3 protein: CASSLRTSGVGNEQFF

V gene: TRBV1
D gene: -
J gene: TRBJ2-4
clone size: -
CDR3 DNA: TGCACCAGCAGCCAAACCGGCCGGGACAGGGGGCTATATTGGTACTTC
CDR3 protein: CTSSQTGRDRGLYWYF

V gene: TRBV29-1
D gene: -
J gene: TRBJ1-1
clone size: -
CDR3 DNA: TGCAGCGTCTTGGGACACCTAAACACTGAAGCTTTCTTT
CDR3 protein: CSVLGHLNTEAFF

V gene: TRBV6-5
D gene: -
J gene: TRBJ2-1
clone size: -
CDR3 DNA: TGTGCCAGCAGTTACCCGGGGGAGCAGTTCTTC
CDR3 protein: CASSYPGEQFF

V gene: TRBV7-2
D gene: TRBD1
J gene: TRBJ1-6
clone size: -
CDR3 DNA: TGTGCCAGCAGCTCGGGACAGGGGGCTCTCGCCCTCCACTTT
CDR3 protein: CASSSGQGALALHF

V gene: TRBV13
D gene: -
J gene: TRBJ2-1
clone size: once
CDR3 DNA: TGTGCCAGCAGCTCCCAGTACGGGAATGAGCAGTTCTTC
CDR3 protein: CASSSQYGNEQFF

V gene: TRBV10-2
D gene: TRBD2
J gene: TRBJ2-3
clone size: -
CDR3 DNA: TGCGCCAGCAAAGACCTAGCGGGTCGGGATACGCAGTATTTT
CDR3 protein: CASKDLAGRDTQYF

V gene: TRBV27
D gene: -
J gene: TRBJ2-7
clone size: -
CDR3 DNA: TGTGCCAGCAGTTTAGAGGCAGGAGCGGATTACGAGCAGTACTTC
CDR3 protein: CASSLEAGADYEQYF

V gene: TRBV4-1
D gene: TRBD2
J gene: TRBJ2-1
clone size: -
CDR3 DNA: TGCGCCAGCACGGGACTAGCGTCACGAGAGCAGTTCTTC
CDR3 protein: CASTGLASREQFF

V gene: TRBV6-5
D gene: -
J gene: TRBJ2-7
clone size: -
CDR3 DNA: TGTGCCAGCAGTTATAGGACAGCTCGCTCCTACGAGCAGTACTTC
CDR3 protein: CASSYRTARSYEQYF

V gene: TRBV7-2
D gene: -
J gene: TRBJ2-1
clone size: -
CDR3 DNA: TGTGCCAGCAGCTTAGTCGCGGCTTCTGAGCAGTTCTTC
CDR3 protein: CASSLVAASEQFF

V gene: TRBV5-6
D gene: -
J gene: TRBJ2-7
clone size: few
CDR3 DNA: TGTGCCAGCAGCCAAGATGCGGGGAGAACCTACGAGCAGTACTTC
CDR3 protein: CASSQDAGRTYEQYF

V gene: TRBV5-1
D gene: -
J gene: TRBJ2-5
clone size: -
CDR3 DNA: TGCGCCAGCAGCTTAGGGAGCCAAGAGACCCAGTACTTC
CDR3 protein: CASSLGSQETQYF

V gene: TRBV6-5
D gene: TRBD1
J gene: TRBJ1-2
clone size: -
CDR3 DNA: TGTGCCAGCAGTTACTCTGGGACAGCAGCTAACTATGGCTACACCTTC
CDR3 protein: CASSYSGTAANYGYTF

V gene: TRBV3-1/TRBV3-2
D gene: TRBD1
J gene: TRBJ1-4
clone size: -
CDR3 DNA: TGTGCCAGCAGCCAAGATGACGGGACAGGTAATGAAAAACTGTTTTTT
CDR3 protein: CASSQDDGTGNEKLFF

V gene: TRBV10-3
D gene: -
J gene: TRBJ2-7
clone size: -
CDR3 DNA: TGTGCCATCAGTGATCTAGGGGGAAGGTCCTACGAGCAGTACTTC
CDR3 protein: CAISDLGGRSYEQYF

V gene: TRBV27
D gene: TRBD1
J gene: TRBJ1-5
clone size: -
CDR3 DNA: TGTGCCAGCGGGAACAGGGGGCATCAGCCCCAGCATTTT
CDR3 protein: CASGNRGHQPQHF

V gene: TRBV29-1
D gene: -
J gene: TRBJ2-5
clone size: -
CDR3 DNA: TGCAGCGTTGAACAGCGCCAAGAGACCCAGTACTTC
CDR3 protein: CSVEQRQETQYF

V gene: TRBV6-5
D gene: -
J gene: TRBJ1-2
clone size: -
CDR3 DNA: TGTGCCAGCAGTCCAGAACAGGGTTTCGGTGGCTACACCTTC
CDR3 protein: CASSPEQGFGGYTF

V gene: TRBV4-1
D gene: -
J gene: TRBJ2-2
clone size: -
CDR3 DNA: TGCGCCAGCAGCCAAGAAGCCACCGGGGAGCTGTTTTTT
CDR3 protein: CASSQEATGELFF

V gene: TRBV11-2
D gene: -
J gene: TRBJ2-1
clone size: -
CDR3 DNA: TGTGCCAGCAGCTTTGGGCCGGTGGCTGAGCAGTTCTTC
CDR3 protein: CASSFGPVAEQFF

V gene: TRBV7-2
D gene: -
J gene: TRBJ2-3
clone size: -
CDR3 DNA: TGTGCCAGCAGCTCAATGGGTAGCGGCCCCACAGATACGCAGTATTTT
CDR3 protein: CASSSMGSGPTDTQYF

V gene: TRBV5-5
D gene: TRBD1
J gene: TRBJ2-7
clone size: -
CDR3 DNA: TGTGCCAGCAGCTTGGAGGGGACAGGGTCTTACTTC
CDR3 protein: CASSLEGTGSYF

V gene: TRBV5-1
D gene: -
J gene: TRBJ2-5
clone size: once
CDR3 DNA: TGCGCCAGCAGCGAAAGACAGTTACAAGAGACCCAGTACTTC
CDR3 protein: CASSERQLQETQYF

V gene: TRBV19
D gene: TRBD2
J gene: TRBJ2-1
clone size: -
CDR3 DNA: TGTGCCAGTAAGACTAGCATCTCCTCCTACAATGAGCAGTTCTTC
CDR3 protein: CASKTSISSYNEQFF

V gene: TRBV4-1
D gene: TRBD2
J gene: TRBJ2-3
clone size: -
CDR3 DNA: TGCGCCAGCAGCACTACCCCTAGCGGGAGCACAGATACGCAGTATTTT
CDR3 protein: CASSTTPSGSTDTQYF

V gene: TRBV7-9
D gene: TRBD2
J gene: TRBJ2-2
clone size: -
CDR3 DNA: TGTGCCAGCAGCGTACTAGCGGGGACCGGGGAGCTGTTTTTT
CDR3 protein: CASSVLAGTGELFF

V gene: TRBV3-1/TRBV3-2
D gene: TRBD1
J gene: TRBJ2-2
clone size: -
CDR3 DNA: TGTGCCAGCAGCCAACGGGGACAGGGTTACGGGGAGCTGTTTTTT
CDR3 protein: CASSQRGQGYGELFF

V gene: TRBV28
D gene: -
J gene: TRBJ2-1
clone size: -
CDR3 DNA: TGTGCCAGCAGTTTACTAGACGACCCCATGGTCCGACAGTTCTTC
CDR3 protein: CASSLLDDPMVRQFF

V gene: TRBV6-5
D gene: -
J gene: TRBJ1-2
clone size: few
CDR3 DNA: TGTGCCAGCAGCCTCGACAGTAACTATGGCTACACCTTC
CDR3 protein: CASSLDSNYGYTF

V gene: TRBV2
D gene: TRBD2
J gene: TRBJ2-7
clone size: few
CDR3 DNA: TGTGCCAGCATCCGGACTAGCGGGAGCGAGCAGTACTTC
CDR3 protein: CASIRTSGSEQYF

V gene: TRBV10-3
D gene: -
J gene: TRBJ2-7
clone size: few
CDR3 DNA: TGTGCCATCAGTGAGTCAGGGGAAGGTTCTTACGAGCAGTACTTC
CDR3 protein: CAISESGEGSYEQYF

V gene: TRBV10-3
D gene: -
J gene: TRBJ1-3
clone size: once
CDR3 DNA: TGTGCCATCAGTGAGTCGGGGCAGGGTGACACCATATATTTT
CDR3 protein: CAISESGQGDTIYF

V gene: TRBV6-2/TRBV6-3
D gene: -
J gene: TRBJ2-7
clone size: once
CDR3 DNA: TGTGCCAGCAGTTACTCCAGGGGCCAGCGGATTATGTACGAGCAGTACTTC
CDR3 protein: CASSYSRGQRIMYEQYF